The 5 T cell receptor beta chains below all came from one sample that was sequenced in a study of shared clonotypes between healthy human individuals. The table came from immunoSEQ multiplex PCR; TCRdb's copy has only in-frame clones and leaves some out. The sample has 950,000 to 1,100,000 clones, under 80% seen once. Sequencing used memory CD4+ T cells sorted from blood. Stated subset: CD45RA-negative fraction. These receptors were obtained from a man between 18 and 29 years old in good health.

V and J are TRBV6-6 and TRBJ1-6; tentative D call: TRBD1 (5 bases). V dropped 2 bases and J dropped 10 bases, with 12 bases sitting between them. Germline CDR1 MNHNY, CDR2 SVGAGI (reference sequence). The CDR3 length is 14 residues. The DNA for the CDR3 is TGTGCCAGCAGTTACCTGGGAAAGGGGTCACCCCTCCACTTT. This sequence encodes CASSYLGKGSPLHF.

Of note for this clone: At the DNA level, this CDR3 is encoded by other sequences in the same sample as well. The CDR3 protein is CASSLGPDSSYEQYF. The CDR3, as DNA: TGTGCCAGCAGCTTAGGCCCGGACAGCTCCTACGAGCAGTACTTC. The rearrangement joins TRBV11-2 to TRBJ2-7; D may be TRBD1 (6 bases). Per germline, CDR1 SGHAT and CDR2 FQNNGV. The CDR3 consists of 15 residues. V lost 1 base and J lost 0, with 10 bases in between.

There are a few counts of this clone. This chain connects TRBV5-8 to TRBJ2-7; 9 nucleotides line up with TRBD1. Trimming at V came to 1 base and at J to 6 bases, leaving 2 bases not matched to a gene. CDR1 SGHTS and CDR2 YDEGEE come from the germline V gene. CDR3 length equals 13 residues. The CDR3 sequence is CASSLQTGGEQYF. The CDR3 DNA reads as TGTGCCAGCAGCTTGCAGACAGGGGGCGAGCAGTACTTC.

The rearrangement links TRBV5-1 to TRBJ2-5, with 8 positions matching TRBD1. The CDR3 length is 14 residues. V was clipped by 2 bases and J by 4 bases; unmatched bases: 4. Germline CDR1 and CDR2: SGHRS and YFSETQ. CDR3 sequence reads: CASSLQGTGETQYF. The CDR3 DNA sequence: TGCGCCAGCAGCTTACAGGGGACAGGAGAGACCCAGTACTTC.

The genes are TRBV14 and TRBJ2-7, with D possibly TRBD2 on 6 matching bases. The CDR3 has 15 residues. Per germline, CDR1 SGHDN and CDR2 FVKESK. V shed 1 base and J shed 6 bases, with 16 bases lying between them. Here the CDR3 DNA reads TGTGCCAGCAGCCAAGGGGGTAGCGGCTGGGTCGAGCAGTACTTC. Amino acids: CASSQGGSGWVEQYF.